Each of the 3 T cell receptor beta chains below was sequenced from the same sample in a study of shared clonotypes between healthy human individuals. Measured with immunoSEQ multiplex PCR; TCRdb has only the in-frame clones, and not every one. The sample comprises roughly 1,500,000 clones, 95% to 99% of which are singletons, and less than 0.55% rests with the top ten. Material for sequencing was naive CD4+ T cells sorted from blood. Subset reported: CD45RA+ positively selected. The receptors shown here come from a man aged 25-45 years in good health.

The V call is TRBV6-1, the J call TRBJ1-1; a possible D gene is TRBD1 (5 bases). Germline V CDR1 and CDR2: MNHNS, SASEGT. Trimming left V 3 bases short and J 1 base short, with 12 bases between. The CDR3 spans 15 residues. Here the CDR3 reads CASSEERTPNTEAFF. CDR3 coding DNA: TGTGCCAGCAGTGAGGAAAGGACACCGAACACTGAAGCTTTCTTT.

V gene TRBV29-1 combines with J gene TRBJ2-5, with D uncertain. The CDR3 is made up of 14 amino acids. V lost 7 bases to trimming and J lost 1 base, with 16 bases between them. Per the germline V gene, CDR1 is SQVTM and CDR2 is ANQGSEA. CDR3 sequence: CSATGRRAQETQYF. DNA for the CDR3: TGCAGCGCGACTGGGCGGCGAGCCCAAGAGACCCAGTACTTC.

The DNA for the CDR3 is TGTGCCAGCAGTTTGGTCCAGCGTTCCTACGAGCAGTACTTC. It codes for CASSLVQRSYEQYF. The chain recombines TRBV28 with TRBJ2-7; D ambiguous. Per germline, CDR1 MDHEN and CDR2 SYDVKM. The ends were cut back, 3 bases at V and 1 base at J, with 10 bases in the middle. This CDR3 region has 14 residues.